This TCR beta chain was observed in a study of shared clonotypes between healthy human individuals. A single count supports this clone. The germline V gene encodes CDR1 SGHRS and CDR2 YFSETQ. Trimming removed 7 bases from V and 2 bases from J, with 18 bases in between. The CDR3 is 16 residues long. TCRdb keeps only in-frame clones here, not all; method: immunoSEQ multiplex PCR. The table lists some 2 million clones, 85% to 95% of them singletons, with about 0.13% in the top ten. This sequence joins TRBV5-1 and TRBJ2-2; D possibly uses TRBD1 or TRBD2 (5 bases each). The source of this sequence is a young man in good health. The sequenced sample was naive CD4+ T cells sorted from blood. Subset given: CD45RA+ positively selected. In DNA, the CDR3 is TGCGCCAGCCGCACCGCCGGGACGGGAAACACCGGGGAGCTGTTTTTT. This sequence encodes CASRTAGTGNTGELFF.